This T cell receptor (beta chain) was sequenced in a study of control samples from healthy donors and cancer patients. The length of the CDR3 is 13 residues. Germline V gives CDR1 SGDLS, CDR2 YYNGEE. The germline V and J ends were trimmed by 3 bases and 7 bases, with 10 bases remaining between them. Clones were read by immunoSEQ multiplex PCR, and TCRdb kept only the in-frame ones, dropping some. The table shows nearly 200,000 clones, with 91% occurring only once. The sample consisted of blood. V gene TRBV9 combines with J gene TRBJ2-2, with D possibly TRBD1 on 5 matching bases. The clonotype originates from a young man in good health. CDR3 protein: CASSATGGGELFF. Written as DNA, the CDR3 is TGTGCCAGCAGCGCAACAGGTGGCGGGGAGCTGTTTTTT.